What follows are 30 T cell receptor beta chains derived from one specimen sequenced in a study of T cells expressing NK-cell markers. TCRdb reprocessed the 5' RACE reads, with one entry per CDR3 protein and no DNA. The specimen's table records a few hundred thousand distinct CDR3 sequences. The sequenced material came from blood T cells: a sorted CD56 or NKG2C T cell subset, CD4+ or CD8+ T cells, or bulk PBMC T cells (not recorded which). The origin of the receptors is a man aged 18-75 years in good health.

V and J are TRBV6-5 and TRBJ2-7. CDR3 length: 15 residues. CDR1 MNHEY and CDR2 SVGAGI come from the germline V gene. The CDR3 loop reads CASSYSTRNQYEQYF.

The genes are TRBV11-2 and TRBJ1-6. The germline V gene has CDR1 SGHAT and CDR2 FQNNGV. The CDR3 runs to 14 residues. CDR3 amino acids: CASSLSGPDSPLHF.

The chain couples TRBV11-1 to TRBJ2-3; TCRdb picks TRBD1, but there is no DNA to check that call. The CDR3 contains 15 residues. CDR1 is SGHAT and CDR2 is FQDESV in the germline V gene (reference sequence). The chain's CDR3 is CASSLGGQDTDTQYF. The whole variable domain, filled in from reference TRBV11-1 and TRBJ2-3, reads EAEVAQSPRYKITEKSQAVAFWCDPISGHATLYWYRQILGQGPELLVQFQDESVVDDSQLPKDRFSAERLKGVDSTLKIQPAELGDSAMYLCASSLGGQDTDTQYFGPGTRLTVL.

The chain uses TRBV2 and TRBJ2-5; without DNA, the TCRdb call of TRBD1 cannot be checked. CDR1 is SNHLY, CDR2 FYNNEI, per germline. This CDR3 has 15 amino acids. CDR3 amino acids: CASSGEGAGTETQYF.

The chain's CDR3 is CASSSSSGTLYNEQFF. The V and J genes are TRBV7-3 and TRBJ2-1; TCRdb returns TRBD1, unconfirmable since there is no DNA. In germline, CDR1 is SGHTA, CDR2 FQGTGA. The CDR3 totals 16 residues. Variable domain in full (rest from reference TRBV7-3 and TRBJ2-1): GAGVSQTPSNKVTEKGKYVELRCDPISGHTALYWYRQSLGQGPEFLIYFQGTGAADDSGLPNDRFFAVRPEGSVSTLKIQRTERGDSAVYLCASSSSSGTLYNEQFFGPGTRLTVL.

This chain joins TRBV25-1 and TRBJ2-1; with no DNA, the TCRdb D assignment of TRBD2 cannot be verified. Germline V gene sequence: CDR1 MGHDK, CDR2 SYGVNS. The CDR3 totals 15 residues. The CDR3 loop reads CASSERGGSYNEQFF.

The chain couples TRBV29-1 to TRBJ1-1; TCRdb gives TRBD1 as the D gene, but with no DNA this cannot be confirmed. Germline CDR1 and CDR2: SQVTM and ANQGSEA. The CDR3 is 15 amino acids. CDR3 sequence: CSVNPPRTGSTEAFF.

J is TRBJ2-1 and V is TRBV5-5. The germline V gene encodes CDR1 SGHKS and CDR2 YYEKEE (reference sequence). This CDR3 is built from 13 residues. CDR3 protein: CASSLTASREQFF.

The J gene is TRBJ2-5, the V gene TRBV7-9; TCRdb's D call of TRBD2 is untestable without DNA. This CDR3 is built from 13 residues. Germline CDR1 reads SEHNR; CDR2 reads FQNEAQ (reference sequence). The CDR3 reads CASSRAPVETQYF.

This clonotype shows up as medium-sized by frequency. The chain uses TRBV2 and TRBJ2-5. CDR3 size: 13 residues. CDR1 is SNHLY and CDR2 is FYNNEI in the germline V gene. CDR3 sequence reads: CASSGGSLETQYF.

This chain's CDR3 is CSASRVSFGGSKQPANYGYTF. The chain employs TRBV20-1 and TRBJ1-2. The CDR3 loop spans 21 amino acids. Germline loops: CDR1 DFQATT, CDR2 SNEGSKA (reference sequence).

V usage is TRBV7-2 and J usage is TRBJ2-5; TCRdb outputs TRBD1, but without DNA this stays unchecked. This CDR3 is built from 12 residues. Germline V gene data show CDR1 as SGHTA and CDR2 as FQGNSA. CDR3 sequence reads: CASSHVRGTQYF.

The J gene is TRBJ2-7, the V gene TRBV20-1; TCRdb picks TRBD2, but there is no DNA to check that call. CDR1 and CDR2 from the germline V gene are DFQATT and SNEGSKA (reference sequence). The CDR3 loop spans 15 amino acids. CDR3: CSARDRGRGIYEQYF.

The rearrangement joins TRBV27 to TRBJ1-5; TCRdb's D gene call, TRBD1, goes unchecked for lack of DNA. The CDR3 has 19 residues. The V gene's germline CDR1 is MNHEY and CDR2 SMNVEV (reference sequence). CDR3 protein: CASSFTSRQTIVHNQPQHF.

This sequence joins TRBV11-2 and TRBJ2-2; TCRdb designates TRBD1, a call that cannot be tested without DNA. Germline values: CDR1 SGHAT, CDR2 FQNNGV. CDR3 size: 15 residues. This CDR3 reads CASSPWDGYTGELFF.

This chain uses TRBV6-1 with TRBJ2-7; with no DNA, the TCRdb D assignment of TRBD1 cannot be verified. Germline V gene data show CDR1 as MNHNS and CDR2 as SASEGT. The CDR3 is 15 residues long. Here the CDR3 reads CASSEMPGANYEQYF.

V is TRBV2 and J is TRBJ2-5. The CDR3 runs to 15 residues. Germline V gives CDR1 SNHLY, CDR2 FYNNEI. CDR3 sequence reads: CASRRSGIFQETQYF.

The chain recombines TRBV11-2 with TRBJ1-2. The CDR3 totals 14 residues. The germline CDR1 and CDR2 sequences are SGHAT and FQNNGV. This chain's CDR3 is CASSLRPRHYGYTF.

The rearrangement joins TRBV5-1 to TRBJ2-7; the D gene TCRdb calls, TRBD2, cannot be checked with no DNA. Germline CDR1 and CDR2: SGHRS and YFSETQ. The CDR3 loop spans 15 amino acids. The CDR3 sequence: CASSQHTGTRGEQYF.

V gene TRBV14 combines with J gene TRBJ2-2; TCRdb indicates TRBD2, and absent DNA this call remains unverified. Germline V gene data show CDR1 as SGHDN and CDR2 as FVKESK. This CDR3 region has 16 residues. The CDR3 here is CASSQLQPGPTGELFF.

The V and J genes are TRBV6-2 or TRBV6-3 and TRBJ2-2; TCRdb's assignment of TRBD2 cannot be checked, as there is no DNA. There are 14 residues in the CDR3. Germline V gene data show CDR1 as MNHEY and CDR2 as SVGEGT. CDR3 loop: CASTGWGSPGELFF.

The V gene is TRBV5-1, the J gene TRBJ1-4; checking the TCRdb D call of TRBD1 is not possible without DNA. The CDR3 spans 17 residues. Germline V gene sequence: CDR1 SGHRS, CDR2 YFSETQ. CDR3 sequence: CASSPRDRLSGIEKLFF.

The chain is built from TRBV10-3 and TRBJ2-5. This CDR3 is 14 amino acids long. The germline gives CDR1 ENHRY, CDR2 SYGVKD. The CDR3 spells CAISEAGSQETQYF.

The chain combines TRBV9 with TRBJ1-1; lacking DNA, the TRBD1 call made by TCRdb goes unchecked. The CDR3 is made up of 18 amino acids. Germline V gene sequence: CDR1 SGDLS, CDR2 YYNGEE. CDR3 loop: CASSAGLGQWGLNTEAFF.

This chain links TRBV6-1 with TRBJ2-5; TCRdb names TRBD1, which stays unverified in the absence of DNA. The germline V gene encodes CDR1 MNHNS and CDR2 SASEGT. The CDR3 has 16 amino acids. The CDR3 sequence is CASRPSGQGARETQYF.

The CDR3 here is CASTPETGVSGTQYF. J is TRBJ2-3 and V is TRBV5-1; TCRdb names TRBD1, which stays unverified in the absence of DNA. From germline, CDR1 is SGHRS and CDR2 YFSETQ. The CDR3 has 15 residues. The full variable domain, with the rest looked up from reference TRBV5-1 and TRBJ2-3, is KAGVTQTPRYLIKTRGQQVTLSCSPISGHRSVSWYQQTPGQGLQFLFEYFSETQRNKGNFPGRFSGRQFSNSRSEMNVSTLELGDSALYLCASTPETGVSGTQYFGPGTRLTVL.

The chain links TRBV27 to TRBJ2-7; TCRdb's assignment of TRBD1 cannot be checked, as there is no DNA. This CDR3 is built from 13 residues. CDR1 is MNHEY and CDR2 is SMNVEV in the germline V gene (reference sequence). CDR3 residues: CASSSYTGGEQYF.

The chain joins TRBV6-1 to TRBJ1-2; the TRBD1 assignment by TCRdb is unverifiable without DNA. CDR1 is MNHNS, CDR2 SASEGT, per germline. The CDR3 covers 14 residues. This CDR3 is CASRSEQGNYGYTF.

The chain links TRBV16 to TRBJ2-1. The CDR3 spans 14 residues. Germline V gene lookup returns CDR1 KGHSY and CDR2 FQNENV. CDR3 residues: CASSQSRTTNEQFF.

The chain combines TRBV7-2 with TRBJ1-5; TCRdb's assignment of TRBD1 cannot be checked, as there is no DNA. The CDR3 spans 16 residues. Germline CDR1 is SGHTA and CDR2 is FQGNSA. The CDR3 loop reads CASSLGHRTDNQPQHF.